This T cell receptor (beta chain) was identified in a study of control samples from healthy donors and cancer patients. Using immunoSEQ multiplex PCR, the repertoire was profiled, and TCRdb retains in-frame clones only, with some absent. The repertoire has around 130,000 clones, around nine tenths of them found once; the top ten carry about 3.2%. Deletions cut 2 bases from V and 1 base from J, with 5 bases between. This CDR3 is built from 13 residues. Germline V CDR1 and CDR2: SSHAT, FNYEAQ (reference sequence). The sample comprised blood. The receptor was derived from a man aged 45-60 years in good health. The chain joins TRBV7-7 to TRBJ1-1; D is uncertain. The CDR3 sequence is CASSLQANTEAFF. The CDR3 bases are TGTGCCAGCAGCTTACAGGCGAACACTGAAGCTTTCTTT.